This T cell receptor (beta chain) was captured by sequencing in a study of T cell repertoires in cytomegalovirus infection. Across the study: Matching HLA type and CMV infection were both indicated by public TCR beta signatures. Study-level points and caveats: Carriers of CMV and the relevant HLA type were discriminated by public TCR beta frequency. Clonotype analysis showed dominance of the ex vivo response by HLA-C-restricted CMV-specific TCR beta clonotypes.

This clonotype was recorded at least ten times. Its antigen is still unknown. One entry per CDR3 protein, called by TCRdb with MiXCR from the reads. The table lists hundreds of thousands of distinct CDR3 sequences, 18% of them singletons, with 8.7% in the top ten. In germline, CDR1 is SEHNR, CDR2 FQNEAQ (reference sequence). J was trimmed by 5 bases and V by 2 bases; bases with no gene match: 6. The CDR3 loop spans 14 amino acids. The sequenced sample consisted of PBMCs. This sequence was found in a human donor in good health (CMV status not recorded). Some clones in this sample may be carry-over from other donors' samples. V usage is TRBV7-9 and J usage is TRBJ2-7; 7 nucleotides agree with TRBD2. CDR3 region: CASSLSGIYNEQYF. In DNA form, the CDR3 reads TGTGCCAGCAGCTTAAGCGGGATTTACAACGAGCAGTACTTC.